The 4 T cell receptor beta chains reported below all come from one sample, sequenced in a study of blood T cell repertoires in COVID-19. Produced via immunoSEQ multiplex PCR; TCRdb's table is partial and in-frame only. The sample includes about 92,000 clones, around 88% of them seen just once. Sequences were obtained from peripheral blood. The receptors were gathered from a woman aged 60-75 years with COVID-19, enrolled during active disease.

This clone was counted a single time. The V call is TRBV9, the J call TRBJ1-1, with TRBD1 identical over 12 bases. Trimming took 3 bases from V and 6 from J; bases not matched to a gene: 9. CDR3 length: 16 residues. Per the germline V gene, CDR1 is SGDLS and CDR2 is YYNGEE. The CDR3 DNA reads TGTGCCAGCAGCGGGGACAGGGGGCGCCCCGGGGCTGAAGCTTTCTTT. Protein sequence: CASSGDRGRPGAEAFF.

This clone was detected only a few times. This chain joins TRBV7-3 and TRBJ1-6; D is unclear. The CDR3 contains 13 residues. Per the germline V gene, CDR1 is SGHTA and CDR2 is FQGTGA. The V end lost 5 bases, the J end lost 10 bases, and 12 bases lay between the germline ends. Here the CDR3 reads CASSPTNGSPLHF. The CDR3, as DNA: TGTGCCAGCAGCCCCACTAACGGCTCACCCCTCCACTTT. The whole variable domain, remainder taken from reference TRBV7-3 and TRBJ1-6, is GAGVSQTPSNKVTEKGKYVELRCDPISGHTALYWYRQSLGQGPEFLIYFQGTGAADDSGLPNDRFFAVRPEGSVSTLKIQRTERGDSAVYLCASSPTNGSPLHFGNGTRLTVT.

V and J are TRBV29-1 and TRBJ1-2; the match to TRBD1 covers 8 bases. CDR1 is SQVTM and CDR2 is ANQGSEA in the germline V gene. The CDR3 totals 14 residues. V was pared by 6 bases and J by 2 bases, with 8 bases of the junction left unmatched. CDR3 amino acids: CSVGGQAPNYGYTF. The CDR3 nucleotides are TGCAGCGTCGGGGGACAGGCCCCCAACTATGGCTACACCTTC.

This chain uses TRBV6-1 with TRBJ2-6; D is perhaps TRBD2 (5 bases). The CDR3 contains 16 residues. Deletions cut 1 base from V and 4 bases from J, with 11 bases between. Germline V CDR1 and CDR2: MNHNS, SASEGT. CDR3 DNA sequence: TGTGCCAGCAGTGAAGGCAGGACGGGGGGGGCCAACGTCCTGACTTTC. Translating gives CASSEGRTGGANVLTF.